This T cell receptor beta chain was sequenced during a study of vaccination and CD4 T cells after COVID-19. The CDR3 contains 15 residues. Germline CDR1 and CDR2: SGHVS and FQNEAQ. V lost 7 bases and J lost 2; bases outside the gene matches: 9. This clonotype was observed a handful of times. Its antigen remains unidentified. An Oncomine TCR Beta short-read assay was used to sequence the DNA from cultured CD4+ T cells. MiXCR was run by TCRdb on the PCR reads, yielding one entry per CDR3 protein. Among about 11,000 distinct CDR3 sequences listed, roughly 55% were seen once. Treatment: roughly 11-day PBMC culture with coronavirus spike peptide pools or control peptides (ViraFEST assay).

The sample taken for sequencing was CD4+ T cells from blood, cultured in vitro. V and J are TRBV7-8 and TRBJ1-2; 8 bases fit TRBD1. This sequence originates from a human donor who had recovered from COVID-19. CDR3 DNA: TGTGCCAGCATCGGATACAGGGGGACGAACTATGGCTACACCTTC. Amino acids: CASIGYRGTNYGYTF.